The clone carrying this T cell receptor (beta chain) has only a few counts. In TCRdb, the 5' RACE reads were re-called with MiXCR into one record per CDR3 protein. The repertoire holds some 590,000 distinct CDR3 sequences, with over 8.5% as singletons. This sample was taken from a study of identical twins. Germline V CDR1 and CDR2: LGHNA, YNFKEQ. This CDR3 is 15 amino acids long. V gave up 6 bases and J gave up 0 bases, with 12 bases separating them. This sample also appeared in a second study, on yellow fever vaccine responses in identical twins.

The sequence was obtained from a woman under 30 in good health. What was sequenced was PBMCs. This chain joins TRBV4-2 and TRBJ2-1; no firm D call. The CDR3 here is CASSHARSSYNEQFF. The CDR3 coding sequence is TGTGCCAGCAGTCACGCGCGGAGCTCCTACAATGAGCAGTTCTTC.